Below, 32 T cell receptor beta chains from the same sample are listed, as sequenced in a study of T cells in Graves' hyperthyroidism and ophthalmopathy. The investigators amplified TCR beta CDR3 regions from RNA transcripts. Using the HTBI primer set, a first-round RT-PCR was run on the TCR CDR3. One entry per CDR3 protein, called by TCRdb with MiXCR from the multiplex PCR reads. Here the sample spans 150,000 or so distinct CDR3 sequences, roughly a fifth being singletons. Sample: blood. The receptors derive from a woman in her forties or fifties with Graves' hyperthyroidism that later progressed to Graves' ophthalmopathy.

This clonotype was seen many times. CDR3 residues: CASSFSIDYNEQFF. The CDR3 DNA sequence: TGTGCCAGCAGCTTTTCGATCGACTACAATGAGCAGTTCTTC. V usage is TRBV7-9 and J usage is TRBJ2-1; D remains ambiguous. CDR3 size: 14 residues. Trimming took 3 bases from V and 3 from J, leaving 9 bases between them. Germline lookup yields CDR1 SEHNR and CDR2 FQNEAQ (reference sequence). Supplemented by reference TRBV7-9 and TRBJ2-1, the full variable domain reads DTGVSQNPRHKITKRGQNVTFRCDPISEHNRLYWYRQTLGQGPEFLTYFQNEAQLEKSRLLSDRFSAERPKGSFSTLEIQRTEQGDSAMYLCASSFSIDYNEQFFGPGTRLTVL.

This clonotype was found many times. The chain has TRBV28 and TRBJ2-7; TRBD1 agrees at 12 bases. V lost 6 bases and J lost 5; bases outside the gene matches: 8. The CDR3 consists of 15 residues. Germline-derived CDR1 and CDR2 are MDHEN and SYDVKM. The CDR3 bases are TGTGCCAGCAGAAGCTCCGGGACAGGGGGCAACGAGCAGTACTTC. Protein: CASRSSGTGGNEQYF.

This clonotype was counted many times. The chain joins TRBV18 to TRBJ2-1, with TRBD1 matching 7 bases. The J segment lost 3 bases and the V segment lost 6 bases, leaving 5 bases of the junction unmatched. The CDR3 is made up of 14 amino acids. CDR1 and CDR2 (germline): KGHSH, LQKENI. The CDR3 sequence is CASSAGTDYNEQFF. Written as DNA, the CDR3 is TGTGCCAGCTCTGCCGGGACAGACTACAATGAGCAGTTCTTC.

This sequence joins TRBV24-1 and TRBJ2-2; D unclear. V shed 1 base and J shed 6 bases, with 11 bases lying between them. This CDR3 contains 15 residues. Germline loops: CDR1 KGHDR, CDR2 SFDVKD. CDR3 coding DNA: TGTGCCACCAGTGATTTCCAGTACGAGGCCGGGGAGCTGTTTTTT. This sequence encodes CATSDFQYEAGELFF.

This clonotype was recorded a few times. V usage is TRBV7-2 and J usage is TRBJ2-1; no reliable D call. The CDR3 is 14 residues long. Trimming took 5 bases from V and 4 from J, leaving 12 bases between them. Germline lookup yields CDR1 SGHTA and CDR2 FQGNSA. The CDR3 loop is CASSPPPLYNEQFF. CDR3 nucleotide sequence: TGTGCCAGCAGCCCACCTCCTCTTTACAATGAGCAGTTCTTC.

This clonotype was found many times. The chain has TRBV6-5 and TRBJ1-2, with D unresolved. Germline values: CDR1 MNHEY, CDR2 SVGAGI. Trimming cost V 0 bases and J 2 bases, with 10 bases left between them. This CDR3 comprises 15 residues. CDR3 nucleotides: TGTGCCAGCAGTTACTCATGGGCTGCCAACTATGGCTACACCTTC. Protein: CASSYSWAANYGYTF.

This clonotype has a handful of counts. The rearrangement uses TRBV20-1 and TRBJ2-3, with a weak D call TRBD2 (5 bases). In germline, CDR1 is DFQATT, CDR2 SNEGSKA (reference sequence). Trimming pared 0 bases from V and 6 bases from J, leaving 16 bases between. CDR3 length: 15 residues. CDR3 protein: CSARDQRAGSDTQYF. For the CDR3, the DNA is TGCAGTGCTAGAGATCAGAGGGCCGGGTCTGATACGCAGTATTTT.

This clonotype appeared many times. The genes are TRBV28 and TRBJ1-2; TRBD1 matches at 8 bases. J was trimmed by 1 base and V by 6 bases; bases with no gene match: 4. CDR3 length: 14 residues. Germline CDR1 is MDHEN and CDR2 is SYDVKM. The DNA for the CDR3 is TGTGCCAGCAGGCGGACAGGGAATAACTATGGCTACACCTTC. Its protein is CASRRTGNNYGYTF.

The table lists this clonotype with many counts. The chain's CDR3 is CAWTRGQRSYEQYF. The CDR3 coding sequence is TGTGCCTGGACGCGGGGACAGAGGTCTTATGAGCAGTACTTC. The chain recombines TRBV30 with TRBJ2-7; the D gene is possibly TRBD1 (7 bases). This CDR3 has 14 amino acids. The germline V and J ends were trimmed by 4 bases and 7 bases, with 20 bases remaining between them. CDR1 and CDR2 from the germline V gene are GTSNPN and SVGIG (reference sequence).

The CDR3 sequence is CSASWLGRTPYNEQFF. The CDR3 bases are TGCAGTGCTAGTTGGCTGGGGAGAACGCCCTACAATGAGCAGTTCTTC. The chain is built from TRBV20-1 and TRBJ2-1, with TRBD2 as a possible D gene (5 bases). V was clipped by 3 bases and J by 2 bases, with 17 bases between them. The germline gives CDR1 DFQATT, CDR2 SNEGSKA (reference sequence). This CDR3 is 16 amino acids long.

This clonotype appeared a few times. The J gene is TRBJ2-5, the V gene TRBV7-9; 8 bases line up with TRBD1. Per germline, CDR1 SEHNR and CDR2 FQNEAQ (reference sequence). Trimming took 1 base from V and 7 from J; bases not matched to a gene: 14. CDR3 length: 17 residues. CDR3: CASSLGPRTGKEMTQYF. CDR3 nucleotides: TGTGCCAGCAGCTTAGGCCCGAGGACAGGGAAGGAGATGACCCAGTACTTC.

Many counts were recorded for this clonotype. V usage is TRBV28 and J usage is TRBJ2-2; D unclear. The germline CDR1 and CDR2 sequences are MDHEN and SYDVKM. Trimming shortened V by 5 bases and J by 0 bases, and 13 bases separated the two germline ends. The CDR3 is 16 amino acids. The CDR3 spells CASSPRTAANTGELFF. The CDR3 region has the DNA TGTGCCAGCAGTCCGCGGACGGCCGCGAACACCGGGGAGCTGTTTTTT.

The gene calls are TRBV14 and TRBJ1-2; 8 nucleotides align to TRBD1. CDR1 is SGHDN, CDR2 FVKESK, per germline. CDR3 size: 17 residues. Trimming took 2 bases from V and 4 from J; bases not matched to a gene: 12. The CDR3 bases are TGTGCCAGCAGCCAAACAGGGGGAGCTCAGAGTGTCTATGGCTACACCTTC. Translated, it gives CASSQTGGAQSVYGYTF.

This clonotype showed up many times. The genes are TRBV2 and TRBJ1-5; D is unclear. There are 14 residues in the CDR3. The V end lost 2 bases, the J end lost 11 bases, and 16 bases lay between the germline ends. From germline, CDR1 is SNHLY and CDR2 FYNNEI. CDR3 residues: CASSERTYYNAQHF. CDR3 sequence (DNA): TGTGCCAGCAGTGAACGTACGTACTATAACGCCCAGCATTTT. The whole variable domain, remainder taken from reference TRBV2 and TRBJ1-5, is EPEVTQTPSHQVTQMGQEVILRCVPISNHLYFYWYRQILGQKVEFLVSFYNNEISEKSEIFDDQFSVERPDGSNFTLKIRSTKLEDSAMYFCASSERTYYNAQHFGDGTRLSIL.

The chain links TRBV18 to TRBJ1-2; no clear D. V was shortened by 1 base and J by 4 bases, with 10 bases between the two germline ends. This CDR3 has 14 residues. Germline V gene data show CDR1 as KGHSH and CDR2 as LQKENI. The CDR3 reads CASSPQGAVYGYTF. CDR3 nucleotide sequence: TGTGCCAGCTCACCACAGGGCGCAGTCTATGGCTACACCTTC.

Worth noting for this clonotype: Possible read error: a much larger clone is one base away. The J gene is TRBJ2-2, the V gene TRBV12-3 or TRBV12-4; TRBD1 matches at 8 bases. The CDR3 sequence is 19 residues long. J was trimmed by 1 base and V by 8 bases; bases with no gene match: 18. CDR3 sequence (DNA): TGTGCCAGCTGCCAGGGGGCGTTTCGACTTACAAGGAACACCGGGGAGCTGTTTTTT. It translates to CASCQGAFRLTRNTGELFF.

V gene TRBV19 combines with J gene TRBJ2-5, with 7 positions matching TRBD2. The CDR3 covers 13 residues. Unmatched junction bases numbered 6, after V lost 7 bases and J lost 4 bases. Germline CDR1 is LNHDA and CDR2 is SQIVND (reference sequence). The CDR3 nucleotides are TGTGCCAGTATTGCGGGCGGGAGAGAGACCCAGTACTTC. It encodes CASIAGGRETQYF.

This clonotype has a count of ten or more. V gene TRBV5-1 combines with J gene TRBJ2-3; 8 bases fit TRBD1. This CDR3 is 13 amino acids long. Trimming cost V 9 bases and J 2 bases; bases outside gene matches: 5. Germline V CDR1 and CDR2: SGHRS, YFSETQ. In DNA, the CDR3 is TGCGCCACCGGACAGGGAACCACAGATACGCAGTATTTT. Amino acid sequence: CATGQGTTDTQYF.

This clonotype was seen repeatedly, ten times or more. The V call is TRBV20-1, the J call TRBJ1-4, with D unresolved. The CDR3 has 13 amino acids. The V and J ends lost 3 bases and 5 bases respectively, with 10 bases between them. The germline V gene encodes CDR1 DFQATT and CDR2 SNEGSKA (reference sequence). CDR3 nucleotide sequence: TGCAGTGCTAGTGGGTCGTTAAATGAAAAACTGTTTTTT. Protein sequence: CSASGSLNEKLFF.

The chain is built from TRBV20-1 and TRBJ2-7, with a possible D match to TRBD1 (6 bases). CDR3 length equals 16 residues. Germline V lookup: CDR1 DFQATT, CDR2 SNEGSKA (reference sequence). Trimming stripped 1 base from V and 0 bases from J, with 16 bases between. CDR3 in DNA: TGCAGTGCTAGAGCCGGGACAAACCGTCCCTCCTACGAGCAGTACTTC. Protein product: CSARAGTNRPSYEQYF.

Only a few counts were recorded for this clonotype. The chain carries TRBV7-8 and TRBJ1-4; TRBD1 is a possible D gene (5 bases). Germline values: CDR1 SGHVS, CDR2 FQNEAQ. The ends were cut back, 5 bases at V and 7 bases at J, with 26 bases in the middle. The CDR3 runs to 18 residues. CDR3: CASSGTGTALGSREKLFF. CDR3 nucleotides: TGTGCCAGCAGCGGGACCGGGACGGCCCTGGGCTCACGTGAAAAACTGTTTTTT.

This clonotype was counted at least ten times. This chain links TRBV28 with TRBJ1-2; D not resolved. The germline V gene encodes CDR1 MDHEN and CDR2 SYDVKM. This CDR3 is 15 amino acids long. V lost 5 bases to trimming and J lost 4 bases, with 17 bases between them. The CDR3: CASSPSGKRLYGYTF. As DNA, the CDR3 is TGTGCCAGCAGTCCGTCGGGCAAACGCCTCTATGGCTACACCTTC.

This clonotype was seen many times. The chain links TRBV2 to TRBJ2-1; 7 nucleotides agree with TRBD2. Losses at the gene ends were 7 bases for V and 6 bases for J; bases not matched to a gene: 12. This CDR3 has 15 residues. Germline CDR1 SNHLY, CDR2 FYNNEI. The CDR3 reads CASTLQGVAGNEQFF. For the CDR3, the DNA is TGTGCCAGCACCCTCCAAGGGGTAGCGGGCAATGAGCAGTTCTTC.

This chain links TRBV30 with TRBJ1-5; 9 bases are a match to TRBD1. CDR1 and CDR2 from the germline V gene are GTSNPN and SVGIG (reference sequence). V lost 2 bases, J lost 2 bases, and 4 bases stayed unmatched. This CDR3 is built from 15 residues. CDR3 region: CAWSRDRARNQPQHF. CDR3 sequence (DNA): TGTGCCTGGAGTAGGGACAGGGCCCGCAATCAGCCCCAGCATTTT.

This clonotype was seen a handful of times. The chain joins TRBV7-9 to TRBJ1-1, with D perhaps matching TRBD1 (6 bases). Germline V gene sequence: CDR1 SEHNR, CDR2 FQNEAQ (reference sequence). CDR3 length: 15 residues. The V end was cut by 1 base, the J end by 6 bases, with 15 bases between. CDR3 sequence reads: CASSLGGRRFSEAFF. The CDR3 DNA reads as TGTGCCAGCAGCTTAGGGGGGCGCCGATTCTCTGAAGCTTTCTTT.

This clonotype was observed at least ten times. V is TRBV12-3 or TRBV12-4 and J is TRBJ2-1, with no clear D. This CDR3 contains 15 residues. The germline V and J ends were trimmed by 5 bases and 2 bases, with 13 bases remaining between them. CDR3 in amino acids: CASSRAVKTYNEQFF. CDR3 DNA sequence: TGTGCCAGCAGTAGGGCCGTAAAAACCTACAATGAGCAGTTCTTC.

The chain combines TRBV24-1 with TRBJ2-7; 7 positions match TRBD1. CDR3 length equals 13 residues. The germline V gene has CDR1 KGHDR and CDR2 SFDVKD. Trimming cost V 1 base and J 6 bases; bases outside gene matches: 2. The CDR3 spells CATSDFSGGEQYF. As DNA, the CDR3 is TGTGCCACCAGTGATTTTTCAGGGGGCGAGCAGTACTTC.

This chain uses TRBV12-3 or TRBV12-4 with TRBJ2-7, with 11 bases identical to TRBD1. There are 14 residues in the CDR3. Trimming took 6 bases from V and 2 from J; bases not matched to a gene: 3. The CDR3 protein is CASSRTGGPYEQYF. The CDR3 DNA reads TGTGCCAGCAGCAGGACAGGGGGCCCCTACGAGCAGTACTTC.

This clonotype was recorded at least ten times. V and J are TRBV5-1 and TRBJ2-7; TRBD2 aligns across 7 bases. CDR3 size: 15 residues. The germline CDR1 and CDR2 sequences are SGHRS and YFSETQ. Trimming cost V 0 bases and J 0 bases; bases outside gene matches: 3. This chain's CDR3 is CASSLGLADSYEQYF. The CDR3 coding sequence is TGCGCCAGCAGCTTGGGGCTAGCGGACTCCTACGAGCAGTACTTC.

The table lists this clonotype with many counts. CDR3 region: CSARDLGATGELFF. In DNA, the CDR3 is TGCAGTGCTAGAGATTTGGGGGCGACCGGGGAGCTGTTTTTT. The gene calls are TRBV20-1 and TRBJ2-2; TRBD1 is a possible D gene (6 bases). Trimming removed 0 bases at V and 5 bases at J, with 10 bases between. Germline loops: CDR1 DFQATT, CDR2 SNEGSKA (reference sequence). The CDR3 spans 14 residues.

The chain is built from TRBV2 and TRBJ1-1; D gene unclear. CDR3 length: 14 residues. V shed 3 bases and J shed 0 bases, with 8 bases lying between them. Germline V gene sequence: CDR1 SNHLY, CDR2 FYNNEI. The CDR3 here is CASSDVFLNTEAFF. CDR3 nucleotide sequence: TGTGCCAGCAGTGATGTGTTCCTGAACACTGAAGCTTTCTTT.

As for this clonotype: The junction does not match germline at one end; this may be a read error. The rearrangement uses TRBV24-1 and TRBJ2-7; the D gene is possibly TRBD1 (5 bases). CDR3 length: 14 residues. The V gene's germline CDR1 is KGHDR and CDR2 SFDVKD. The CDR3 nucleotides read TGTGCCACCAGTGGACCCGGACAAACCTACGAGCGGTACTTC. Encoded protein: CATSGPGQTYERYF.